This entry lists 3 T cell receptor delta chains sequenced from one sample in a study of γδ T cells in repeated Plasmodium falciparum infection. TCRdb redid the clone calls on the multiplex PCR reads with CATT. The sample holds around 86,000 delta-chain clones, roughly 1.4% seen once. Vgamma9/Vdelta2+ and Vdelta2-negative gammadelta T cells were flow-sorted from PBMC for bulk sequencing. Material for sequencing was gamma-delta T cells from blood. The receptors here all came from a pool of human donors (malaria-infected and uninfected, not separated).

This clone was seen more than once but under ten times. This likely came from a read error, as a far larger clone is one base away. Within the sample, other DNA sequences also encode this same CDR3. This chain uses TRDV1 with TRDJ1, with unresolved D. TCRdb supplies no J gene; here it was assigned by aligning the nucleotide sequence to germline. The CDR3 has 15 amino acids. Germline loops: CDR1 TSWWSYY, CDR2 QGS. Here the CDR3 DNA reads TGTGCTCTTGGGGAACAAGGAAGGTACACCGACAAACTCATCTTT. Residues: CALGEQGRYTDKLIF.

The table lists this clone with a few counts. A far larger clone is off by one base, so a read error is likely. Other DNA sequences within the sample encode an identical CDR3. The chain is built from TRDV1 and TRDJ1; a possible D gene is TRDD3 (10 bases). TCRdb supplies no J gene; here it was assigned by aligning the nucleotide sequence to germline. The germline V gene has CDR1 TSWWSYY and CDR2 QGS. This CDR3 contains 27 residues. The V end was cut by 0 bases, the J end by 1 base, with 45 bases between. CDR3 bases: TGTGCTCTTGGGGAACTTCAAATCCCTTCCTACGTCTTTCGAGGGGGATACGATTACCGACTCACCGATAAACTCATCTTT. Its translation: CALGELQIPSYVFRGGYDYRLTDKLIF.

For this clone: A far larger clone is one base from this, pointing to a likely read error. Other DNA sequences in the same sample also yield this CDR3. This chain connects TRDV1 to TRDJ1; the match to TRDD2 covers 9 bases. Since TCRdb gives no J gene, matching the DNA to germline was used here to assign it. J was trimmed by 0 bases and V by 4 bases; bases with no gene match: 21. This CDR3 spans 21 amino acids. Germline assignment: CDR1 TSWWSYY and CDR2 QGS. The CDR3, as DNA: TGTGCTCTTGGGGTCTCGCCTTCCTACGTAGTACTAGCCGAGTACACCGATAAACTCATCTTT. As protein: CALGVSPSYVVLAEYTDKLIF.